This T cell receptor beta chain appears in the sequencing data of a study of PD-1 blockade in classical Hodgkin lymphoma. General study results and limits: The study reported lower baseline TCR diversity in newly diagnosed patients than in healthy donors. Undefined causes, possibly disease activity or prior therapy, underlie the repertoire differences.

This CDR3 has 13 residues. The germline CDR1 and CDR2 sequences are SGHNT and YYREEE (reference sequence). Produced via immunoSEQ multiplex PCR; TCRdb's table is partial and in-frame only. The sample lists 45,000 or so clones; approximately 90% were seen once. As for time point: newly diagnosed, previously untreated cHL patient sample. Acting as the comparison were PBMCs from newly diagnosed, untreated classical Hodgkin lymphoma. This clone was observed a single time. What it binds is not known. At one boundary the junction diverges from the germline segment, which might be a read error. J is TRBJ1-1 and V is TRBV5-4; D not resolved. The sequence came from a human donor with classical Hodgkin lymphoma. Specimen: peripheral blood mononuclear cells (PBMCs). The CDR3, as DNA: TGTGCCAGCAGTTTGGACTTGAACACTGAAGCTTTCTTT. This codes for CASSLDLNTEAFF.